A selection of T cell receptor beta chains follows, all from one sample in a study of OX40 agonist ivuxolimab in advanced cancers. Libraries were prepared by immunoSEQ multiplex PCR; TCRdb keeps only in-frame clonotypes and omits some of them. The sample includes around 53,000 clones, 85% of them seen just once. The sequenced sample was CD4+ or CD8+ T cells sorted from blood, obtained in a trial of the OX40 agonist ivuxolimab. The receptors stem from an adult with an advanced solid tumor such as melanoma, head and neck, liver or kidney cancer. Both conserved end residues are part of each CDR3. The order of the fields is V gene, D gene, J gene, clone size, CDR3 protein, CDR3 DNA. D genes are given only for firm matches. Rows give clone size only sometimes, using once, few, many, or a class for an expanded clone.

V gene: TRBV5-4
D gene: NA
J gene: TRBJ1-1
clone size: NA
CDR3 protein: CASSSDIFGTEAFF
CDR3 DNA: TGTGCCAGCAGCTCGGACATTTTCGGCACTGAAGCTTTCTTT

V gene: TRBV7-2
D gene: NA
J gene: TRBJ1-5
clone size: NA
CDR3 protein: CASSLEFGGGSNQPQHF
CDR3 DNA: TGTGCCAGCAGCTTAGAGTTTGGGGGTGGGAGCAATCAGCCCCAGCATTTT

V gene: TRBV19
D gene: NA
J gene: TRBJ2-5
clone size: NA
CDR3 protein: CASSIGPGRETQYF
CDR3 DNA: TGTGCCAGTAGTATTGGTCCCGGCCGGGAGACCCAGTACTTC

V gene: TRBV5-1
D gene: NA
J gene: TRBJ2-1
clone size: NA
CDR3 protein: CASSLMGARDNEQFF
CDR3 DNA: TGCGCCAGCAGCTTGATGGGGGCACGGGACAATGAGCAGTTCTTC

V gene: TRBV9
D gene: TRBD2
J gene: TRBJ2-2
clone size: NA
CDR3 protein: CASRKGGSSGTGELFF
CDR3 DNA: TGTGCCAGCAGAAAAGGGGGGTCTAGCGGGACCGGGGAGCTGTTTTTT

V gene: TRBV19
D gene: NA
J gene: TRBJ2-5
clone size: NA
CDR3 protein: CASSMGETQYF
CDR3 DNA: TGTGCCAGTAGTATGGGGGAGACCCAGTACTTC

V gene: TRBV19
D gene: NA
J gene: TRBJ1-2
clone size: NA
CDR3 protein: CASNPNVAGIYGYTF
CDR3 DNA: TGTGCCAGTAACCCCAACGTCGCGGGAATCTATGGCTACACCTTC

V gene: TRBV4-1
D gene: NA
J gene: TRBJ1-3
clone size: NA
CDR3 protein: CASSQAGGSGNTIYF
CDR3 DNA: TGCGCCAGCAGCCAGGCTGGGGGATCTGGAAACACCATATATTTT

V gene: TRBV7-2
D gene: NA
J gene: TRBJ1-3
clone size: few
CDR3 protein: CASSRTAGNTIYF
CDR3 DNA: TGTGCCAGCAGCCGGACAGCTGGAAACACCATATATTTT

V gene: TRBV7-7
D gene: NA
J gene: TRBJ2-6
clone size: NA
CDR3 protein: CAIVGGGTGANVLTF
CDR3 DNA: TGTGCCATAGTCGGTGGGGGGACGGGGGCCAACGTCCTGACTTTC

V gene: TRBV30
D gene: TRBD2
J gene: TRBJ2-4
clone size: NA
CDR3 protein: CAWGRTSDIQYF
CDR3 DNA: TGTGCCTGGGGCAGGACTAGCGACATTCAGTACTTC

V gene: TRBV30
D gene: NA
J gene: TRBJ2-7
clone size: NA
CDR3 protein: CAWSALGYEQYF
CDR3 DNA: TGTGCCTGGAGTGCTCTGGGCTACGAGCAGTACTTC

V gene: TRBV29-1
D gene: TRBD2
J gene: TRBJ2-3
clone size: NA
CDR3 protein: CSALRPTSLTDTQYF
CDR3 DNA: TGCAGCGCCCTCCGGCCGACTAGCTTGACAGATACGCAGTATTTT

V gene: TRBV7-6
D gene: NA
J gene: TRBJ2-1
clone size: NA
CDR3 protein: CASRPTGGKQFF
CDR3 DNA: TGTGCCAGCAGACCAACCGGGGGAAAGCAGTTCTTC

V gene: TRBV6-5
D gene: TRBD2
J gene: TRBJ2-2
clone size: NA
CDR3 protein: CASRRGSGELFF
CDR3 DNA: TGTGCCAGCAGGCGGGGGTCCGGGGAGCTGTTTTTT

V gene: TRBV6-1
D gene: NA
J gene: TRBJ2-1
clone size: NA
CDR3 protein: CASTRGTTSENEQFF
CDR3 DNA: TGTGCCAGCACTAGGGGGACAACCTCGGAAAATGAGCAGTTCTTC

V gene: TRBV19
D gene: NA
J gene: TRBJ1-2
clone size: NA
CDR3 protein: CASSSYGARLGYGYTF
CDR3 DNA: TGTGCCAGTTCCTCGTACGGGGCCCGCCTAGGCTATGGCTACACCTTC

V gene: TRBV27
D gene: TRBD2
J gene: TRBJ2-1
clone size: NA
CDR3 protein: CASSLGGTTVRDEQFF
CDR3 DNA: TGTGCCAGCAGTTTAGGAGGGACTACCGTCCGGGATGAGCAGTTCTTC

V gene: TRBV25-1
D gene: NA
J gene: TRBJ2-7
clone size: NA
CDR3 protein: CASSNQDYQYF
CDR3 DNA: TGTGCCAGCAGTAACCAGGACTACCAGTACTTC

V gene: TRBV7-3
D gene: TRBD1
J gene: TRBJ1-1
clone size: NA
CDR3 protein: CASSLDRETEAFF
CDR3 DNA: TGTGCCAGCAGCTTAGACAGGGAGACTGAAGCTTTCTTT

V gene: TRBV2
D gene: TRBD1
J gene: TRBJ2-7
clone size: NA
CDR3 protein: CASSERDRGVYEQYF
CDR3 DNA: TGTGCCAGCAGTGAAAGGGACAGGGGGGTTTACGAGCAGTACTTC

V gene: TRBV14
D gene: NA
J gene: TRBJ1-2
clone size: NA
CDR3 protein: CASSQDWNSALYGYTF
CDR3 DNA: TGTGCCAGCAGCCAAGATTGGAACAGCGCTCTATATGGCTACACCTTC

V gene: TRBV15
D gene: NA
J gene: TRBJ2-3
clone size: NA
CDR3 protein: CATSRGSTDTQYF
CDR3 DNA: TGTGCCACCAGCAGGGGGAGCACAGATACGCAGTATTTT

V gene: TRBV5-5
D gene: TRBD2
J gene: TRBJ2-7
clone size: once
CDR3 protein: CASSSQTSPMGEQYF
CDR3 DNA: TGTGCCAGCAGCTCTCAGACTAGCCCTATGGGGGAGCAGTACTTC

V gene: TRBV2
D gene: TRBD1
J gene: TRBJ2-7
clone size: once
CDR3 protein: CASSWQGAGEQYF
CDR3 DNA: TGTGCCAGCAGTTGGCAGGGGGCTGGCGAGCAGTACTTC

V gene: TRBV6-5
D gene: TRBD1
J gene: TRBJ1-2
clone size: NA
CDR3 protein: CASSYLMTGGNGYTF
CDR3 DNA: TGTGCCAGCAGTTACCTTATGACAGGGGGAAATGGCTACACCTTC

V gene: TRBV25-1
D gene: NA
J gene: TRBJ1-4
clone size: NA
CDR3 protein: CASSETGPRDEKLFF
CDR3 DNA: TGTGCCAGCAGTGAAACCGGGCCGCGGGATGAAAAACTGTTTTTT

V gene: TRBV5-4
D gene: NA
J gene: TRBJ1-4
clone size: NA
CDR3 protein: CASSFTGRDEKLFF
CDR3 DNA: TGTGCCAGCAGCTTTACAGGGAGGGATGAAAAACTGTTTTTT

V gene: TRBV11-2
D gene: NA
J gene: TRBJ1-2
clone size: NA
CDR3 protein: CASSLDRIYGYTF
CDR3 DNA: TGTGCCAGCAGCTTAGACCGAATCTATGGCTACACCTTC

V gene: TRBV19
D gene: NA
J gene: TRBJ2-2
clone size: NA
CDR3 protein: CASSAPRGFNSNTGELFF
CDR3 DNA: TGTGCCAGTAGTGCCCCGCGGGGCTTTAACTCGAACACCGGGGAGCTGTTTTTT

V gene: TRBV28
D gene: NA
J gene: TRBJ1-1
clone size: few
CDR3 protein: CASEPRGNTEAFF
CDR3 DNA: TGTGCCAGCGAGCCTCGGGGGAACACTGAAGCTTTCTTT

V gene: TRBV19
D gene: NA
J gene: TRBJ1-1
clone size: NA
CDR3 protein: CASSIPGQNTEAFF
CDR3 DNA: TGTGCCAGTAGTATACCGGGACAGAACACTGAAGCTTTCTTT

V gene: TRBV7-2
D gene: NA
J gene: TRBJ1-3
clone size: NA
CDR3 protein: CASTRLVGLGAGGNTIYF
CDR3 DNA: TGTGCCAGCACCCGATTGGTCGGTTTGGGGGCAGGTGGAAACACCATATATTTT

V gene: TRBV7-9
D gene: TRBD1
J gene: TRBJ1-4
clone size: NA
CDR3 protein: CASSPSGTVGEKLFF
CDR3 DNA: TGTGCCAGCAGCCCGAGCGGGACAGTGGGTGAAAAACTGTTTTTT

V gene: TRBV6-1
D gene: NA
J gene: TRBJ2-7
clone size: NA
CDR3 protein: CATFGVGAKYEQYF
CDR3 DNA: TGTGCCACCTTTGGGGTGGGGGCGAAATACGAGCAGTACTTC